A selection of T cell receptor beta chains follows, all from one sample in a study of blood T cell repertoires in COVID-19. Some clones are missing from TCRdb's copy, which holds only in-frame ones; the method was immunoSEQ multiplex PCR. This sample carries 220,000 or so clones, around 90% of them seen once, and the ten largest clones take approximately 0.77%. Material: peripheral blood. Every receptor here comes from a man aged 60 to 69 with COVID-19, enrolled during active disease. CDR3s include the opening cysteine and the closing phenylalanine or tryptophan. A D gene is named only where the DNA matches it firmly. Clone sizes are given selectively: once, few, many, or a class where the clone is expanded.

V gene,clone size,D gene,J gene,CDR3 protein,CDR3 DNA
TRBV7-9,.,.,TRBJ2-3,CASKGGIIDTQYF,TGTGCCAGCAAGGGGGGGATAATAGATACGCAGTATTTT
TRBV24-1,.,TRBD1,TRBJ2-7,CATSDPGTGLHEQYF,TGTGCCACCAGTGATCCCGGGACAGGGTTGCACGAGCAGTACTTC
TRBV9,.,.,TRBJ2-2,CASSPRGRDTGELFF,TGTGCCAGCAGCCCCCGAGGGCGGGACACCGGGGAGCTGTTTTTT
TRBV14,.,.,TRBJ2-4,CASSPPGTSVGIQYF,TGTGCCAGCAGCCCACCCGGGACTTCGGTTGGCATTCAGTACTTC
TRBV5-1,.,TRBD1,TRBJ2-2,CASSSDRGRAGELFF,TGCGCCAGCAGCTCGGACAGGGGGCGAGCCGGGGAGCTGTTTTTT
TRBV5-5,.,.,TRBJ1-3,CASSLEGSGTGNTIYF,TGTGCCAGCAGCTTGGAGGGGTCAGGGACTGGAAACACCATATATTTT
TRBV25-1,.,TRBD1,TRBJ1-6,CASSEGQGFQSPLHF,TGTGCCAGCAGTGAAGGACAGGGGTTTCAATCACCCCTCCACTTT
TRBV28,.,TRBD1,TRBJ2-7,CASSSGQATYEQYF,TGTGCCAGCAGTTCGGGACAGGCAACCTACGAGCAGTACTTC
TRBV7-7,.,TRBD1,TRBJ2-1,CASSFGTGLDEQFF,TGTGCTAGCAGCTTTGGGACAGGGTTGGATGAGCAGTTCTTC
TRBV5-8,.,TRBD1,TRBJ1-4,CASSWGGQANPTNEKLFF,TGTGCCAGCAGCTGGGGGGGACAGGCTAACCCAACTAATGAAAAACTGTTTTTT
TRBV9,.,.,TRBJ1-3,CASSVPGQPNTIYF,TGTGCCAGCAGCGTCCCCGGACAGCCGAACACCATATATTTT
TRBV5-1,once,TRBD1,TRBJ2-7,CASSPWDRGASYEQYF,TGCGCCAGCAGCCCGTGGGACAGGGGTGCCTCCTACGAGCAGTACTTC
TRBV19,.,.,TRBJ1-3,CASTATGPSSGNTIYF,TGTGCCAGTACCGCAACAGGACCGAGCTCTGGAAACACCATATATTTT
TRBV5-1,.,TRBD2,TRBJ2-7,CASSSGLAGVLRPFYEQYF,TGCGCCAGCAGCTCAGGACTAGCGGGAGTACTCCGTCCGTTCTACGAGCAGTACTTC
TRBV19,.,.,TRBJ1-6,CASSMGRVLHF,TGTGCCAGTAGTATGGGGCGAGTCCTCCACTTT
TRBV3-1/TRBV3-2,few,TRBD2,TRBJ2-2,CASRRGGNTGELFF,TGTGCCAGCAGGCGCGGGGGGAACACCGGGGAGCTGTTTTTT
TRBV11-2,.,.,TRBJ2-2,CASSPRRSSNTGELFF,TGTGCCAGCAGCCCCCGTCGTTCTAGTAACACCGGGGAGCTGTTTTTT
TRBV3-1/TRBV3-2,.,TRBD2,TRBJ2-7,CASSPTRGGSLYEQYF,TGTGCCAGCAGCCCCACGCGGGGGGGCTCTCTCTACGAGCAGTACTTC
TRBV6-5,.,.,TRBJ2-1,CASSPGGQLHNEQFF,TGTGCCAGCAGTCCCGGGGGACAGCTTCACAATGAGCAGTTCTTC
TRBV18,few,.,TRBJ2-2,CASSPPGVGNTGELFF,TGTGCCAGCTCACCCCCGGGAGTGGGGAACACCGGGGAGCTGTTTTTT
TRBV18,.,.,TRBJ2-5,CASSLADGRETQYF,TGTGCCAGCTCACTGGCGGATGGCCGAGAGACCCAGTACTTC
TRBV27,few,.,TRBJ2-7,CASSLSSPSAGLTYEQYF,TGTGCCAGCAGTTTATCCTCCCCCTCCGCAGGTTTAACCTACGAGCAGTACTTC
TRBV7-2,.,TRBD1,TRBJ2-5,CASSSGTGRYLETQYF,TGTGCCAGCAGCTCAGGGACAGGGAGGTATCTAGAGACCCAGTACTTC
TRBV6-4,.,TRBD2,TRBJ2-1,CASSPLAGGRDEQFF,TGTGCCAGCAGTCCGCTAGCGGGGGGACGCGATGAGCAGTTCTTC
TRBV5-1,.,.,TRBJ2-7,CASSYGEGYEQYF,TGCGCCAGCAGCTACGGAGAGGGCTACGAGCAGTACTTC
TRBV2,.,TRBD1,TRBJ2-6,CASRTQGALSGANVLTF,TGTGCCAGCAGGACCCAGGGGGCTCTATCTGGGGCCAACGTCCTGACTTTC
TRBV7-8,.,.,TRBJ2-7,CASSFGGSYEQYF,TGTGCCAGCAGCTTCGGAGGTTCCTACGAGCAGTACTTC
TRBV19,.,.,TRBJ1-5,CASSGTGPRQPQHF,TGTGCCAGTAGTGGAACAGGGCCGAGGCAGCCCCAGCATTTT
TRBV9,.,TRBD2,TRBJ2-7,CASSPTGRGESCYEQYF,TGTGCCAGCAGCCCTACGGGGCGGGGGGAATCGTGCTACGAGCAGTACTTC
TRBV6-6,once,.,TRBJ2-2,CASSLQGPNTGELFF,TGTGCCAGCAGCCTACAGGGCCCGAACACCGGGGAGCTGTTTTTT
TRBV11-2,.,.,TRBJ1-1,CASSSTLGSGDTEAFF,TGTGCCAGCAGCTCCACTTTAGGGAGTGGGGACACTGAAGCTTTCTTT
TRBV4-1,.,TRBD1,TRBJ1-2,CASSPAGTGDRGYTF,TGCGCCAGCAGCCCTGCTGGGACAGGGGATCGGGGCTACACCTTC
TRBV27,.,.,TRBJ1-4,CASSLKGGEKLFF,TGTGCCAGCAGTTTGAAGGGAGGGGAAAAACTGTTTTTT
TRBV13,.,.,TRBJ2-2,CASSARHRARENTGELFF,TGTGCCAGCAGCGCGAGACACAGGGCTCGAGAGAACACCGGGGAGCTGTTTTTT
TRBV6-5,.,TRBD1,TRBJ1-3,CASSYGTGTGNTIYF,TGTGCCAGCAGTTACGGGACAGGGACTGGAAACACCATATATTTT
TRBV4-3,few,.,TRBJ2-3,CASSQVAQVGGGTDTQYF,TGCGCCAGCAGCCAAGTTGCACAGGTCGGGGGAGGCACAGATACGCAGTATTTT
TRBV19,.,.,TRBJ1-2,CASSSRGDGYTF,TGTGCCAGTAGTTCCCGAGGAGATGGCTACACCTTC
TRBV5-1,.,.,TRBJ2-2,CASSPSVQGTNTGELFF,TGCGCCAGCAGCCCCTCTGTTCAGGGTACGAACACCGGGGAGCTGTTTTTT
TRBV24-1,.,TRBD2,TRBJ2-1,CATQNPAGVNEQFF,TGTGCCACCCAAAACCCAGCGGGAGTCAATGAGCAGTTCTTC
TRBV2,.,TRBD1,TRBJ1-2,CASRALDRGGGYTF,TGTGCCAGCAGGGCCCTCGACAGGGGAGGTGGCTACACCTTC
TRBV18,once,TRBD1,TRBJ1-2,CASSGQGIHGYTF,TGTGCCAGCTCCGGACAGGGGATCCATGGCTACACCTTC
TRBV29-1,.,.,TRBJ2-7,CSVAGLNPYEQYF,TGCAGCGTTGCGGGACTGAATCCCTACGAGCAGTACTTC
TRBV10-3,.,.,TRBJ2-2,CAISGGSAGSGELFF,TGTGCCATCAGTGGAGGGTCGGCGGGGTCCGGGGAGCTGTTTTTT
TRBV7-9,many,.,TRBJ1-5,CASSLARVGGNQPQHF,TGTGCCAGCAGCTTAGCCAGGGTGGGTGGCAATCAGCCCCAGCATTTT
TRBV2,.,TRBD2,TRBJ2-1,CASSWLGLAGNEQFF,TGTGCCAGCAGTTGGCTGGGACTAGCGGGAAATGAGCAGTTCTTC
TRBV6-5,.,.,TRBJ1-2,CASSYLQDYGYTF,TGTGCCAGCAGTTATCTACAGGACTATGGCTACACCTTC